The 24 T cell receptor beta chains reported below all come from one sample, sequenced in a study of T cell responses to AZD1222 COVID-19 vaccine. TCRdb's table, derived via immunoSEQ multiplex PCR, lists solely in-frame clones and lacks some. Of roughly 170,000 clones in the sample, 94% were seen once. This material consisted of peripheral blood, taken 28 days after the second AZD1222 dose. The receptors were sampled from an adult who received the AZD1222 COVID-19 vaccine.

As regards this clone: This sample also contains other DNA sequences that code for the same CDR3. The chain links TRBV28 to TRBJ2-1, with D possibly TRBD2 on 6 matching bases. V was pared by 5 bases and J by 4 bases, with 15 bases between. Looked up from germline, CDR1 is MDHEN and CDR2 is SYDVKM. The CDR3 totals 15 residues. The CDR3 nucleotides read TGTGCCAGCAGTACCCACAAGGACTATTACAATGAGCAGTTCTTC. The encoded protein is CASSTHKDYYNEQFF.

This sequence joins TRBV20-1 and TRBJ2-1, with D uncertain. The germline gives CDR1 DFQATT, CDR2 SNEGSKA (reference sequence). V gave up 6 bases and J gave up 10 bases, with 13 bases separating them. The CDR3 length is 11 residues. CDR3 loop: CSAQRVGEQFF. The CDR3, as DNA: TGCAGTGCCCAACGGGTCGGAGAGCAGTTCTTC.

The chain combines TRBV11-3 with TRBJ1-3; tentatively, D is TRBD1 (5 bases). The V gene lost 1 base and the J gene lost 0 bases, with 7 bases spanning the gap. The germline V gene encodes CDR1 SGHNT and CDR2 YENEEA. This CDR3 contains 15 residues. This CDR3 reads CASSLARVSGNTIYF. For the CDR3, the DNA is TGTGCCAGCAGCTTAGCCAGGGTCTCTGGAAACACCATATATTTT.

This sequence joins TRBV28 and TRBJ1-5, with D possibly matching TRBD1 (5 bases). Germline loops: CDR1 MDHEN, CDR2 SYDVKM. The CDR3 extends over 13 amino acids. The germline V and J ends were trimmed by 10 bases and 3 bases, with 13 bases remaining between them. CDR3 coding DNA: TGTGCCACTTCCCAGGGCCCCAATCAGCCCCAGCATTTT. This sequence encodes CATSQGPNQPQHF. The full variable domain, rest sourced from reference TRBV28 and TRBJ1-5, is DVKVTQSSRYLVKRTGEKVFLECVQDMDHENMFWYRQDPGLGLRLIYFSYDVKMKEKGDIPEGYSVSREKKERFSLILESASTNQTSMYLCATSQGPNQPQHFGDGTRLSIL.

The chain uses TRBV7-9 and TRBJ1-5; 10 nucleotides line up with TRBD1. The germline gives CDR1 SEHNR, CDR2 FQNEAQ (reference sequence). The CDR3 totals 14 residues. The ends lost 5 bases at V and 2 bases at J; junction bases unmatched: 0. CDR3 residues: CASSGTGGNQPQHF. CDR3 DNA sequence: TGTGCCAGCAGCGGGACAGGGGGCAATCAGCCCCAGCATTTT.

The CDR3 sequence: CASSDGPGVGDTQYF. CDR3 sequence (DNA): TGTGCCAGCAGCGACGGGCCCGGCGTTGGAGATACGCAGTATTTT. The genes are TRBV9 and TRBJ2-3, with D unclear. CDR1 and CDR2 from the germline V gene are SGDLS and YYNGEE. CDR3 length: 15 residues. V gave up 3 bases and J gave up 5 bases, with 16 bases separating them.

The rearrangement links TRBV5-5 to TRBJ2-7, with 11 bases lining up with TRBD2. The V gene's germline CDR1 is SGHKS and CDR2 YYEKEE (reference sequence). V lost 2 bases and J lost 3; bases outside the gene matches: 4. The CDR3 sequence is 15 residues long. The chain's CDR3 is CASSFSGRADYEQYF. In nucleotides, the CDR3 is TGTGCCAGCAGCTTTAGCGGGAGGGCCGACTACGAGCAGTACTTC. The full variable domain, completed using reference TRBV5-5 and TRBJ2-7, is DAGVTQSPTHLIKTRGQQVTLRCSPISGHKSVSWYQQVLGQGPQFIFQYYEKEERGRGNFPDRFSARQFPNYSSELNVNALLLGDSALYLCASSFSGRADYEQYFGPGTRLTVT.

This sequence joins TRBV27 and TRBJ1-1; maybe TRBD1 (6 bases). CDR1 MNHEY and CDR2 SMNVEV come from the germline V gene (reference sequence). The CDR3 runs 15 residues. V gave up 6 bases and J gave up 3 bases, with 17 bases separating them. The CDR3 DNA reads TGTGCCAGCAGCATGGGGGGTAACAGGGACACTGAAGCTTTCTTT. Protein sequence: CASSMGGNRDTEAFF.

The chain recombines TRBV5-1 with TRBJ2-7, with TRBD2 as a possible D gene (5 bases). The CDR3 runs to 20 residues. V dropped 0 bases and J dropped 3 bases, with 28 bases sitting between them. Germline loops: CDR1 SGHRS, CDR2 YFSETQ. DNA of the CDR3: TGCGCCAGCAGCTTGGTGATGCGTGGCCATCCGGGGTCACCTCTCTACGAGCAGTACTTC. Translation: CASSLVMRGHPGSPLYEQYF.

V and J are TRBV12-5 and TRBJ1-3; 8 nucleotides line up with TRBD1. Germline V gene data show CDR1 as LGHNT and CDR2 as FRNRAP. V lost 3 bases and J lost 5; bases outside the gene matches: 18. CDR3 length equals 19 residues. CDR3 residues: CASGFNRGRMDRERNTIYF. For the CDR3, the DNA is TGTGCTAGTGGTTTTAATCGCGGTCGTATGGACAGGGAGAGAAACACCATATATTTT.

The CDR3 protein is CASSLGLVEAGYTF. The CDR3 DNA sequence: TGTGCCAGCAGCTTAGGTCTGGTGGAGGCTGGCTACACCTTC. This chain connects TRBV11-3 to TRBJ1-2, with D uncertain. Germline assignment: CDR1 SGHNT and CDR2 YENEEA. This CDR3 spans 14 amino acids. The V end lost 1 base, the J end lost 7 bases, and 13 bases lay between the germline ends.

The V and J genes are TRBV7-9 and TRBJ2-5, with D tentatively TRBD2 (6 bases). This CDR3 has 13 amino acids. Trimming shortened V by 7 bases and J by 3 bases, and 12 bases separated the two germline ends. Germline V gene data show CDR1 as SEHNR and CDR2 as FQNEAQ (reference sequence). In nucleotides, the CDR3 is TGTGCCAGCACGAACGGCGGGGAAGAGACCCAGTACTTC. Translating it yields CASTNGGEETQYF.

The chain joins TRBV28 to TRBJ1-1, with TRBD1 identical over 9 bases. Trimming at V came to 6 bases and at J to 5 bases, leaving 4 bases not matched to a gene. The V gene's germline CDR1 is MDHEN and CDR2 SYDVKM. The CDR3 length is 13 residues. CDR3 in amino acids: CASRFDRGTEAFF. The CDR3 DNA follows: TGTGCCAGCAGATTCGACAGGGGGACTGAAGCTTTCTTT. The full variable domain, completed using reference TRBV28 and TRBJ1-1, is DVKVTQSSRYLVKRTGEKVFLECVQDMDHENMFWYRQDPGLGLRLIYFSYDVKMKEKGDIPEGYSVSREKKERFSLILESASTNQTSMYLCASRFDRGTEAFFGQGTRLTVV.

This sequence joins TRBV5-5 and TRBJ1-2, with 7 bases fitting TRBD1. The CDR3 length is 16 residues. Germline lookup yields CDR1 SGHKS and CDR2 YYEKEE (reference sequence). After removal of 4 bases from V and 4 bases from J, the junction contained 13 bases not matched to a gene. CDR3 coding DNA: TGTGCCAGCAGCCCCCGCCCTTCCGGGACAGTCTATGGCTACACCTTC. It translates to CASSPRPSGTVYGYTF.

The CDR3 sequence is CASSSDRDTPRGYTF. Here the CDR3 DNA reads TGTGCCAGCAGTTCCGACCGGGACACCCCGCGGGGCTACACCTTC. The rearrangement links TRBV6-6 to TRBJ1-2, with D maybe TRBD1 (6 bases). CDR1 is MNHNY and CDR2 is SVGAGI in the germline V gene (reference sequence). The CDR3 is made up of 15 amino acids. Trimming took off 4 bases at V and 8 bases at J, with 20 bases between the two ends.

The rearrangement joins TRBV24-1 to TRBJ2-7; D could derive from TRBD1 or TRBD2 (5 bases each). Trimming shortened V by 4 bases and J by 2 bases, and 20 bases separated the two germline ends. The CDR3 spans 17 residues. Germline-derived CDR1 and CDR2 are KGHDR and SFDVKD. The CDR3 nucleotides are TGTGCCACCAGTGAGGGACCAGGAGGTCCCTTTCCCTACGAGCAGTACTTC. Its translation is CATSEGPGGPFPYEQYF.

Concerning this clone itself: Other nucleotide sequences from this sample produce the same CDR3. The V gene is TRBV19, the J gene TRBJ1-1; no definite D call. CDR3 length: 11 residues. The germline V and J ends were trimmed by 9 bases and 0 bases, with 5 bases remaining between them. Germline V lookup: CDR1 LNHDA, CDR2 SQIVND (reference sequence). The CDR3 DNA sequence: TGTGCCAGCCACCTGAACACTGAAGCTTTCTTT. Its translation is CASHLNTEAFF.

This clone has a handful of counts. V gene TRBV5-1 combines with J gene TRBJ1-5; D is perhaps TRBD1 (6 bases). The V gene lost 0 bases and the J gene lost 4 bases, with 8 bases spanning the gap. Germline V lookup: CDR1 SGHRS, CDR2 YFSETQ. This CDR3 is built from 14 residues. CDR3 in amino acids: CASSLDRENQPQHF. DNA of the CDR3: TGCGCCAGCAGCTTGGACAGGGAGAATCAGCCCCAGCATTTT.

The chain uses TRBV4-3 and TRBJ1-5; 10 bases are a match to TRBD1. Germline CDR1 and CDR2: LGHNA and YSLEER. V shed 4 bases, J shed 5 bases, and the junction held 5 bases outside the gene matches. The CDR3 contains 15 residues. The CDR3 loop is CASSPGTGEHQPQHF. The CDR3 bases are TGCGCCAGCAGCCCCGGGACAGGGGAGCATCAGCCCCAGCATTTT.

This clone appeared once. The chain links TRBV3-1 (or the pseudogene TRBV3-2) to TRBJ1-1, with D possibly TRBD1 on 6 matching bases. This CDR3 is 16 amino acids long. Per the germline V gene, CDR1 is LGHDT and CDR2 is YNNKEL (reference sequence). V dropped 0 bases and J dropped 0 bases, with 11 bases sitting between them. The CDR3 nucleotides are TGTGCCAGCAGCCAAGATCTAGGGGGAGTGAACACTGAAGCTTTCTTT. Its protein product is CASSQDLGGVNTEAFF.

V usage is TRBV6-6 and J usage is TRBJ2-1; D is undetermined. Germline V lookup: CDR1 MNHNY, CDR2 SVGAGI (reference sequence). The CDR3 contains 12 residues. V was trimmed by 1 base and J by 5 bases, leaving 3 bases between them. The CDR3 protein is CASSYLDNEQFF. CDR3 nucleotide sequence: TGTGCCAGCAGTTACTTGGACAATGAGCAGTTCTTC.

In DNA form, the CDR3 reads TGTGCCAGCAGTTACTTTTTTGTTGAGAATTCACCCCTCCACTTT. Translation: CASSYFFVENSPLHF. The chain is built from TRBV6-5 and TRBJ1-6, with D unresolved. This CDR3 has 15 residues. Germline V lookup: CDR1 MNHEY, CDR2 SVGAGI. Trimming stripped 1 base from V and 7 bases from J, with 11 bases between.

The chain links TRBV5-6 to TRBJ2-7; tentatively, D is TRBD1 (6 bases). Germline CDR1 SGHDT, CDR2 YYEEEE. V dropped 4 bases and J dropped 3 bases, with 8 bases sitting between them. The CDR3 runs 12 residues. The CDR3 nucleotides read TGTGCCAGCAGCGGACAGTACTACGAGCAGTACTTC. It codes for CASSGQYYEQYF.

As DNA, the CDR3 is TGTGCCAGTGAACCGGGACAGGGAGGCACTGAAGCTTTCTTT. It translates to CASEPGQGGTEAFF. This chain uses TRBV19 with TRBJ1-1, with 9 bases aligning to TRBD1. Germline CDR1 is LNHDA and CDR2 is SQIVND (reference sequence). The CDR3 spans 14 residues. Trimming removed 8 bases from V and 4 bases from J; junction bases left unmatched: 8. Full variable domain (rest looked up from reference TRBV19 and TRBJ1-1): DGGITQSPKYLFRKEGQNVTLSCEQNLNHDAMYWYRQDPGQGLRLIYYSQIVNDFQKGDIAEGYSVSREKKESFPLTVTSAQKNPTAFYLCASEPGQGGTEAFFGQGTRLTVV.